These 19 T cell receptor beta chains were sequenced from one sample in a study of identical twins. TCRdb itself ran the 5' RACE reads through MiXCR, one entry per CDR3 protein. The data contain hundreds of thousands of distinct CDR3 sequences, 8.6% of them singletons. This sample was shared with a second study, whose subject was yellow fever vaccine responses in identical twins.

What was sequenced was PBMCs. These receptors were taken from a woman aged 18-29 years in good health.

This clonotype was detected ten times or more. The chain is built from TRBV20-1 and TRBJ2-3; D is perhaps TRBD1 (6 bases). Germline V gene data show CDR1 as DFQATT and CDR2 as SNEGSKA (reference sequence). CDR3 size: 12 residues. V gave up 8 bases and J gave up 2 bases, with 11 bases separating them. CDR3 amino acids: CSKRTVTDTQYF. The CDR3 DNA reads as TGCAGTAAAAGGACAGTCACAGATACGCAGTATTTT.

The CDR3 DNA is TGTGCCAGCAAGGCAGGACCCTACGAGCAGTACTTC. Its protein is CASKAGPYEQYF. The genes are TRBV6-5 and TRBJ2-7; no firm D call. CDR1 is MNHEY and CDR2 is SVGAGI in the germline V gene. V was trimmed by 7 bases and J by 2 bases, leaving 9 bases between them. This CDR3 is built from 12 residues.

The chain links TRBV9 to TRBJ2-3; tentative D call: TRBD2 (6 bases). The CDR3 consists of 15 residues. Trimming took off 4 bases at V and 0 bases at J, with 12 bases between the two ends. Per germline, CDR1 SGDLS and CDR2 YYNGEE. CDR3 bases: TGTGCCAGCAGCTCCCAGGGAGGTAGCACAGATACGCAGTATTTT. It encodes CASSSQGGSTDTQYF. Variable domain in full (rest from reference TRBV9 and TRBJ2-3): DSGVTQTPKHLITATGQRVTLRCSPRSGDLSVYWYQQSLDQGLQFLIQYYNGEERAKGNILERFSAQQFPDLHSELNLSSLELGDSALYFCASSSQGGSTDTQYFGPGTRLTVL.

The V and J genes are TRBV7-9 and TRBJ2-2, with D uncertain. V lost 4 bases and J 3 bases, leaving 12 bases between the germline ends. Germline assignment: CDR1 SEHNR and CDR2 FQNEAQ (reference sequence). The length of the CDR3 is 15 residues. The CDR3, as DNA: TGTGCCAGCAGCTCGGTTAGGAGCGACACCGGGGAGCTGTTTTTT. It translates to CASSSVRSDTGELFF.

The gene calls are TRBV20-1 and TRBJ2-3, with D unresolved. Trimming cost V 2 bases and J 7 bases, with 19 bases left between them. There are 15 residues in the CDR3. Germline lookup yields CDR1 DFQATT and CDR2 SNEGSKA (reference sequence). CDR3: CSARPYQIWDYTQYF. In DNA, the CDR3 is TGCAGTGCTAGACCCTACCAGATCTGGGATTATACGCAGTATTTT.

This clonotype was seen only a few times. V and J are TRBV11-1 and TRBJ2-1; 7 nucleotides agree with TRBD2. Germline-derived CDR1 and CDR2 are SGHAT and FQDESV (reference sequence). CDR3 length: 18 amino acids. The V segment lost 5 bases and the J segment 2 bases; nucleotides outside the gene matches: 15. The CDR3 sequence is CASSQREREGVPYNEQFF. The CDR3 nucleotides are TGTGCCAGCAGCCAAAGGGAGCGGGAAGGGGTCCCCTACAATGAGCAGTTCTTC.

The chain carries TRBV11-2 and TRBJ2-1; TRBD2 matches 8 bases. The V and J ends lost 2 bases and 2 bases, in that order; junction bases with no gene match: 5. The CDR3 has 16 amino acids. Germline assignment: CDR1 SGHAT and CDR2 FQNNGV. The CDR3 DNA reads TGTGCCAGCAGCTTACCCATCGGGGGGGCCTACAATGAGCAGTTCTTC. The encoded protein is CASSLPIGGAYNEQFF.

This clonotype was seen many times. This sequence joins TRBV11-2 and TRBJ2-3, with D unclear. CDR3 length: 12 residues. Trimming cost V 7 bases and J 5 bases, with 10 bases left between them. CDR1 and CDR2 (germline): SGHAT, FQNNGV. CDR3 loop: CASTNNRDTQYF. The DNA of the CDR3 is TGTGCCAGCACCAATAATAGAGATACGCAGTATTTT.

There are many counts of this clonotype. J is TRBJ2-2 and V is TRBV7-2, with D possibly TRBD2 on 5 matching bases. Trimming pared 2 bases from V and 6 bases from J, leaving 7 bases between. From germline, CDR1 is SGHTA and CDR2 FQGNSA. CDR3 size: 13 residues. The CDR3 DNA is TGTGCCAGCAGCTTAAAGAGGGCCGGGGAGCTGTTTTTT. This sequence encodes CASSLKRAGELFF.

This clonotype was picked up a small number of times. The chain couples TRBV20-1 to TRBJ1-5; D is uncertain. Germline CDR1 and CDR2: DFQATT and SNEGSKA (reference sequence). The length of the CDR3 is 14 residues. V lost 0 bases and J 5 bases, leaving 11 bases between the germline ends. The CDR3 reads CSARDLRVHQPQHF. CDR3 DNA: TGCAGTGCTAGAGACCTTAGGGTCCATCAGCCCCAGCATTTT.

This clonotype was seen a handful of times. This chain uses TRBV20-1 with TRBJ2-7; D not resolved. This CDR3 contains 12 residues. The ends were cut back, 0 bases at V and 6 bases at J, with 9 bases in the middle. Germline CDR1 and CDR2: DFQATT and SNEGSKA (reference sequence). The DNA for the CDR3 is TGCAGTGCTAGAGATCGTTGGGTCGAGCAGTACTTC. This gives the protein CSARDRWVEQYF.

The chain joins TRBV24-1 to TRBJ2-3, with D unclear. The CDR3 has 15 amino acids. Trimming stripped 7 bases from V and 4 bases from J, with 17 bases between. The V gene's germline CDR1 is KGHDR and CDR2 SFDVKD. The CDR3 DNA follows: TGTGCCACCAGCACTTCCTTGGGCCGACCAGATACGCAGTATTTT. Translation: CATSTSLGRPDTQYF.

The chain combines TRBV3-1 with TRBJ2-1; the match to TRBD2 covers 13 bases. The CDR3 loop spans 17 amino acids. Germline loops: CDR1 LGHDT, CDR2 YNNKEL (reference sequence). With V trimmed by 4 bases and J by 6 bases, 9 bases remained unmatched. The DNA for the CDR3 is TGTGCCAGCAGCCGGACTAGCGGGAGTAAGGGGTTCAATGAGCAGTTCTTC. Its translation is CASSRTSGSKGFNEQFF.

This clonotype was found a few times. Sequence at one end of the junction differs from germline and may be a read error. This chain joins TRBV6-5 and TRBJ2-5, with D hard to call. The CDR3 is 11 amino acids. CDR1 is MNHEY and CDR2 is SVGAGI in the germline V gene. CDR3 protein: CASSNSRTQYF. The DNA of the CDR3 is TGTGCCAGCAGTAACTCTAGGACCCAGTACTTC.

This clonotype was picked up many times. CDR3 loop: CASSSNRADTQYF. Here the CDR3 DNA reads TGTGCCAGCAGCTCAAACAGGGCAGATACGCAGTATTTT. The chain carries TRBV7-9 and TRBJ2-3, with a tentative D call TRBD1 (6 bases). The CDR3 is made up of 13 amino acids. Germline CDR1 SEHNR, CDR2 FQNEAQ (reference sequence). The V gene lost 4 bases and the J gene lost 4 bases, with 9 bases spanning the gap.

This clonotype was counted only a few times. V and J are TRBV7-9 and TRBJ2-1; 8 bases are a match to TRBD2. Trimming at V came to 4 bases and at J to 4 bases, leaving 6 bases not matched to a gene. CDR1 SEHNR and CDR2 FQNEAQ come from the germline V gene (reference sequence). CDR3 length: 15 residues. The CDR3 coding sequence is TGTGCCAGCAGCTCCGGGGGGGGCCGGTACAATGAGCAGTTCTTC. Translating gives CASSSGGGRYNEQFF.

In this sample, this clonotype turned up a few times. The chain couples TRBV20-1 to TRBJ2-6; 11 nucleotides agree with TRBD2. From germline, CDR1 is DFQATT and CDR2 SNEGSKA (reference sequence). V shed 3 bases, J shed 4 bases, and the junction held 11 bases outside the gene matches. The CDR3 has 18 residues. The CDR3 sequence: CSARQPIAGGKGANVLTF. CDR3 coding DNA: TGCAGTGCTAGGCAACCAATAGCGGGAGGGAAAGGGGCCAACGTCCTGACTTTC.

The chain carries TRBV6-5 and TRBJ2-7, with TRBD2 identical over 7 bases. The CDR3 loop spans 14 amino acids. The V and J ends lost 2 bases and 5 bases, in that order; junction bases with no gene match: 6. Germline V CDR1 and CDR2: MNHEY, SVGAGI. CDR3 nucleotide sequence: TGTGCCAGCAGTTACCGTGGGAGGGCCAACGAGCAGTACTTC. Translating it yields CASSYRGRANEQYF.

V usage is TRBV20-1 and J usage is TRBJ2-5; TRBD2 matches at 10 bases. Per the germline V gene, CDR1 is DFQATT and CDR2 is SNEGSKA (reference sequence). The CDR3 runs to 15 residues. Unmatched junction bases numbered 9, after V lost 2 bases and J lost 6 bases. CDR3 amino acids: CSARQSGRADQTQYF. CDR3 nucleotides: TGCAGTGCTAGACAAAGCGGGAGGGCCGATCAGACCCAGTACTTC.